Detailed here is one T cell receptor (beta chain). What it binds is not known. V was pared by 7 bases and J by 5 bases, with 17 bases between. From germline, CDR1 is SQVTM and CDR2 ANQGSEA. The CDR3 is 13 amino acids. The sample belongs to a study of CD8+ T cells in alopecia areata. Background on the study: The tofacitinib course ran for 6 to 18 months and was followed by 6 months off drug.

General study results and limits: Patients shared TCRs less clearly than mice did, possibly for HLA-related reasons. Sequencing of scalp tissue also captures the resident alphabeta T cells of normal skin.

TCR sequencing used cDNA made by reverse transcription of extracted RNA. The data were produced by immunoSEQ multiplex PCR, yet TCRdb's version contains in-frame clones alone and is incomplete. Of over 100,000 clones listed, roughly 50% are singletons. The gene calls are TRBV29-1 and TRBJ2-5; tentative D call: TRBD2 (7 bases). The sequenced sample was CD8+ T cells sorted from blood, obtained at week 0. This receptor was taken from a human donor with alopecia areata. The CDR3 nucleotides read TGCAGCGCAAAGGGGGGGGAGAGTGAGACCCAGTACTTC. Translation: CSAKGGESETQYF. Full variable domain (rest looked up from reference TRBV29-1 and TRBJ2-5): SAVISQKPSRDICQRGTSLTIQCQVDSQVTMMFWYRQQPGQSLTLIATANQGSEATYESGFVIDKFPISRPNLTFSTLTVSNMSPEDSSIYLCSAKGGESETQYFGPGTRLLVL.